This section outlines one T cell receptor (beta chain) sequence together with its context. The antigen is unknown. Sequencing was performed with immunoSEQ multiplex PCR; in TCRdb, only in-frame clones are kept and a portion is missing. The sample records about 120,000 clones, roughly 95% being singletons. This specimen comes from a study of OX40 agonist ivuxolimab in advanced cancers. Overall study context: Eligibility admitted prior anti-PD-1, anti-PD-L1 or anti-CTLA-4 therapy; about 40% had some.

Whole-study findings and limits: Blood T cells, both CD4+ and CD8+, expanded clonally by week 6 at 0.1 to 3.0 mg/kg.

This clonotype was obtained from an adult with an advanced solid tumor such as melanoma, head and neck, liver or kidney cancer. The material sequenced was CD4+ or CD8+ T cells sorted from blood, taken in a trial of the OX40 agonist ivuxolimab.

The CDR3 bases are TGTGCCAGCAGCTCGGTGAGAGACGGGGAGCTGTTTTTT. Translated, it gives CASSSVRDGELFF. This chain uses TRBV7-2 with TRBJ2-2; D not certain. Germline CDR1 is SGHTA and CDR2 is FQGNSA. Trimming took 4 bases from V and 7 from J, leaving 10 bases between them. The CDR3 has 13 amino acids.